A single TCR beta chain is shown here with its context. This sample includes further DNA sequences coding for the same CDR3. The V and J ends lost 2 bases and 3 bases respectively, with 2 bases between them. The CDR3 has 12 residues. Germline CDR1 reads SEHNR; CDR2 reads FQNEAQ (reference sequence). This sample was included in a study of shared clonotypes between healthy human individuals. Clones were read by immunoSEQ multiplex PCR, and TCRdb kept only the in-frame ones, dropping some. The sample carries millions of clones, roughly 91% recorded once. CD8 cells regarded as naive lacked CD45RO, were positively chosen for CCR7, and omitted terminally differentiated effector memory CD45RA+ cells.

The chain employs TRBV7-9 and TRBJ1-5; D gene unclear. Sequencing input: naive CD8+ T cells from PBMCs. The sequence came from a man between 18 and 35 years old in good health. Some clones in this sample may be carry-over from other donors' samples. In nucleotides, the CDR3 is TGTGCCAGCAGCTTATTCAATCAGCCCCAGCATTTT. Translated, it gives CASSLFNQPQHF.